This T cell receptor (beta chain) was recorded in a study of radiation and T cells in renal cell carcinoma. Study-wide background: Nephrectomy followed 15 Gy stereotactic body radiation by 4 weeks. General study findings and limits: Without pretreatment biopsies, baseline tumor clonotype presence was undetermined. Top tumor clonotypes rose in blood 2 weeks post-radiation, then contracted.

Comments on this clone: Its target is unknown.

The V gene lost 3 bases and the J gene lost 4 bases, with 16 bases spanning the gap. Germline-derived CDR1 and CDR2 are SGHTA and FQGNSA. The CDR3 is 15 amino acids. The time point was: baseline pretreatment blood. Treatment reported: 15 Gy SBRT to primary tumor, nephrectomy 4 weeks later. The tumor was a clear cell renal cell carcinoma. Clones were sequenced by immunoSEQ multiplex PCR, and TCRdb holds only the in-frame ones, with some missing. The sample lists 150,000 or so clones, roughly 85% occurring once. V gene TRBV7-2 combines with J gene TRBJ2-7, with D unresolved. Here the sequenced sample was blood, taken from a patient whose treatment included radiotherapy and nephrectomy. The source of this sequence is a woman aged 50 to 65 with renal cell carcinoma. In DNA, the CDR3 is TGTGCCAGCAGCTTCAGTACGGGCCCCCAGTACGAGCAGTACTTC. Its translation: CASSFSTGPQYEQYF.